This entry lists 3 T cell receptor beta chains sequenced from one sample in a study of T cells in Graves' hyperthyroidism and ophthalmopathy. There were TCR beta CDR3 regions amplified from RNA transcripts. The primer set for the first-round RT-PCR of the TCR CDR3 was HTBI. One entry per CDR3 protein results from TCRdb running MiXCR on the multiplex PCR reads. The table shows under 750,000 distinct CDR3 sequences, with about 19% occurring only once. The material sequenced was blood. All receptors come from a woman between 50 and 59 years old with Graves' hyperthyroidism that later progressed to Graves' ophthalmopathy.

This clonotype was detected only a few times. A read error may explain this, as a much larger clone is one base away. The chain has TRBV7-8 and TRBJ2-1; 9 bases map to TRBD1. CDR3 size: 15 residues. Germline loops: CDR1 SGHVS, CDR2 FQNEAQ. The trim removed 3 bases at V and 6 bases at J, leaving 6 bases unmatched. CDR3 coding DNA: TGTGCCAGCAGCTTCGGACAGGGGTGGGTCAATGAGCAGTTCTTC. Its translation: CASSFGQGWVNEQFF.

This clonotype was counted many times. The chain links TRBV2 to TRBJ1-2; a possible D gene is TRBD1 (5 bases). This CDR3 comprises 13 residues. Germline-derived CDR1 and CDR2 are SNHLY and FYNNEI. V gave up 1 base and J gave up 5 bases, with 8 bases separating them. The CDR3 region has the DNA TGTGCCAGCAGTGAAGGACAGCGTTATGGCTACACCTTC. Its translation: CASSEGQRYGYTF.

This clonotype turned up a few times. The chain recombines TRBV4-1 with TRBJ1-4; D unresolved. Germline V gives CDR1 MGHRA, CDR2 YSYEKL. The CDR3 extends over 14 amino acids. With 3 bases removed from V and 4 bases from J, the gap between germline ends came to 9 bases. The CDR3 region is CASSQAGLNEKLFF. CDR3 DNA sequence: TGCGCCAGCAGCCAGGCGGGCCTTAATGAAAAACTGTTTTTT.